The T cell receptor (beta chain) under discussion was sequenced for a study of blood T cell repertoires in COVID-19. Some clones are missing from TCRdb's copy, which holds only in-frame ones; the method was immunoSEQ multiplex PCR. The data hold 150,000 or so clones, with roughly 86% observed a single time. The V end was cut by 0 bases, the J end by 1 base, with 6 bases between. The CDR3 runs 14 residues. The sequence derives from a human donor with acute or convalescent COVID-19. The donor label of this sample is uncertain. The rearrangement joins TRBV23-1 to TRBJ1-1; D unresolved. TRBV23-1 is recorded as an ORF, its role being uncertain. Sequenced material: peripheral blood. The CDR3 reads CASSQSRQNTEAFF. In nucleotides, the CDR3 is TGCGCCAGCAGTCAATCGAGACAGAACACTGAAGCTTTCTTT.